This entry describes one T cell receptor beta chain. Its antigen is currently unknown. The study ran its PCR with 60 Vbeta and 13 Jbeta primers. The assay was immunoSEQ multiplex PCR, and TCRdb's table has in-frame clones only and misses some. This sample yields roughly 100,000 clones, of which 76% are seen a single time; about 7.5% belongs to the top ten. The germline V gene has CDR1 SGDLS and CDR2 YYNGEE. V trimming: 3 bases; J trimming: 8 bases; junction bases outside the gene matches: 4. CDR3 length equals 14 residues. This specimen belongs to a study of cytomegalovirus exposure and HLA in healthy donors. Study outcomes and limitations: In vitro testing confirmed a few CMV-associated chains as specific for CMV antigens.

The sequenced sample consisted of PBMCs. This chain links TRBV9 with TRBJ2-2; TRBD1 matches 10 bases. This receptor was taken from a man aged 35 to 55 in good health and CMV-seropositive. The chain's CDR3 is CASSAGQGLGELFF. The CDR3 DNA sequence: TGTGCCAGCAGCGCGGGACAGGGGCTAGGGGAGCTGTTTTTT.